The 22 T cell receptor beta chains presented below share a single source sample, sequenced in a study of CD8+ T cells in alopecia areata. The sample's treatment: oral pan-JAK inhibitor, 5-10 mg twice daily. Extracted from the samples, RNA was reverse transcribed into cDNA to serve as the sequencing template. The table came from immunoSEQ multiplex PCR; TCRdb's copy has only in-frame clones and leaves some out. Altogether a few hundred thousand clones are present, 35% to 40% being singletons, with the ten largest covering 0.48%. The source was CD4+ T cells sorted from blood, collected around week 31, from a patient treated with tofacitinib. The receptor set was obtained from a human donor with alopecia areata.

J is TRBJ1-2 and V is TRBV6-5; D possibly corresponds to TRBD1 (5 bases). V dropped 2 bases and J dropped 7 bases, with 14 bases sitting between them. The CDR3 has 14 residues. Per the germline V gene, CDR1 is MNHEY and CDR2 is SVGAGI. CDR3 in DNA: TGTGCCAGCAGTTACGGGGCGGCTGGTGGTGGCTACACCTTC. Its translation is CASSYGAAGGGYTF.

The rearrangement joins TRBV11-2 to TRBJ1-2; TRBD1 might be the D (5 bases). Per the germline V gene, CDR1 is SGHAT and CDR2 is FQNNGV. The ends were cut back, 5 bases at V and 10 bases at J, with 11 bases in the middle. The CDR3 loop spans 11 amino acids. The CDR3: CASSHRRAYTF. DNA for the CDR3: TGTGCCAGCAGCCACAGGAGAGCCTACACCTTC. The whole variable domain, filled in from reference TRBV11-2 and TRBJ1-2, reads EAGVAQSPRYKIIEKRQSVAFWCNPISGHATLYWYQQILGQGPKLLIQFQNNGVVDDSQLPKDRFSAERLKGVDSTLKIQPAKLEDSAVYLCASSHRRAYTFGSGTRLTVV.

In its sample, this clone was seen many times. V is TRBV7-2 and J is TRBJ1-1; a possible D gene is TRBD1 (6 bases). Germline values: CDR1 SGHTA, CDR2 FQGNSA. Trimming shortened V by 9 bases and J by 1 base, and 12 bases separated the two germline ends. This CDR3 has 13 residues. CDR3 nucleotide sequence: TGTGCCAGTAGGGGACAACCGAACACTGAAGCTTTCTTT. It translates to CASRGQPNTEAFF.

A few counts support this clone. CDR3 loop: CAWSRQVATGELFF. For the CDR3, the DNA is TGTGCCTGGAGTCGACAGGTGGCCACCGGGGAGCTGTTTTTT. This chain connects TRBV30 to TRBJ2-2, with D perhaps matching TRBD1 (6 bases). The CDR3 totals 14 residues. Germline assignment: CDR1 GTSNPN and CDR2 SVGIG (reference sequence). V lost 2 bases and J 4 bases, leaving 11 bases between the germline ends.

The CDR3 protein is CSVAFVGQGFGGELFF. For the CDR3, the DNA is TGCAGCGTAGCGTTTGTGGGACAGGGGTTCGGCGGGGAGCTGTTTTTT. The genes are TRBV29-1 and TRBJ2-2; 10 bases match TRBD1. The V segment lost 6 bases and the J segment 7 bases; nucleotides outside the gene matches: 14. This CDR3 has 16 amino acids. Germline-derived CDR1 and CDR2 are SQVTM and ANQGSEA.

This clone was observed a few times. The rearrangement uses TRBV6-1 and TRBJ2-2; D gene unclear. Germline CDR1 reads MNHNS; CDR2 reads SASEGT. This CDR3 region has 15 residues. Trimming took off 5 bases at V and 3 bases at J, with 13 bases between the two ends. In DNA, the CDR3 is TGTGCCAGCAGTTCGCGAGACCGACACACCGGGGAGCTGTTTTTT. This gives the protein CASSSRDRHTGELFF.

The J gene is TRBJ2-1, the V gene TRBV7-3; D is possibly TRBD1 (6 bases). The V gene's germline CDR1 is SGHTA and CDR2 FQGTGA. Trimming took 2 bases from V and 6 from J, leaving 11 bases between them. CDR3 size: 14 residues. The CDR3 DNA sequence: TGTGCCAGCAGCTTAGCAGGGGCGACCAATGAGCAGTTCTTC. Residues: CASSLAGATNEQFF.

A few counts support this clone. The chain couples TRBV18 to TRBJ1-1; no reliable D call. Germline CDR1 KGHSH, CDR2 LQKENI. CDR3 size: 12 residues. Trimming pared 4 bases from V and 1 base from J, leaving 4 bases between. Here the CDR3 reads CASSLGNTEAFF. CDR3 in DNA: TGTGCCAGCTCACTAGGGAACACTGAAGCTTTCTTT.

The chain is built from TRBV18 and TRBJ2-3, with D unresolved. The CDR3 consists of 15 residues. V lost 3 bases, J lost 5 bases, and 15 bases lay in between. Germline V CDR1 and CDR2: KGHSH, LQKENI. The CDR3 sequence is CASSPRYLGLDTQYF. DNA for the CDR3: TGTGCCAGCTCACCCCGTTATCTGGGTCTAGATACGCAGTATTTT. The variable domain in full, with the rest retrieved from reference TRBV18 and TRBJ2-3, is NAGVMQNPRHLVRRRGQEARLRCSPMKGHSHVYWYRQLPEEGLKFMVYLQKENIIDESGMPKERFSAEFPKEGPSILRIQQVVRGDSAAYFCASSPRYLGLDTQYFGPGTRLTVL.

The chain has TRBV5-1 and TRBJ2-1; 11 nucleotides align to TRBD2. Germline-derived CDR1 and CDR2 are SGHRS and YFSETQ. The V gene end was trimmed by 7 bases and the J gene end by 5 bases; junction bases not matched to a gene: 2. CDR3 size: 13 residues. CDR3 sequence reads: CASGTSGNNEQFF. The CDR3 coding sequence is TGCGCCAGCGGGACTAGCGGCAACAATGAGCAGTTCTTC.

This clone was seen only a few times. The V and J genes are TRBV2 and TRBJ1-4; D remains unclear. The V gene's germline CDR1 is SNHLY and CDR2 FYNNEI. V lost 7 bases to trimming and J lost 7 bases, with 13 bases between them. CDR3 size: 13 residues. The CDR3 is CASIRSPREKLFF. The CDR3 nucleotides are TGTGCCAGCATAAGATCACCGCGTGAAAAACTGTTTTTT.

V usage is TRBV5-4 and J usage is TRBJ2-6; 10 nucleotides match TRBD1. V was clipped by 5 bases and J by 2 bases; unmatched bases: 13. Germline values: CDR1 SGHNT, CDR2 YYREEE (reference sequence). This CDR3 spans 19 amino acids. The CDR3 DNA reads TGTGCCAGCAGGGCCCCGGGACAGGGGAGATCGGCTGGGGCCAACGTCCTGACTTTC. Protein product: CASRAPGQGRSAGANVLTF.

This clone was seen a handful of times. V gene TRBV9 combines with J gene TRBJ2-7, with D unclear. This CDR3 has 12 residues. Germline CDR1 is SGDLS and CDR2 is YYNGEE. Trimming pared 0 bases from V and 9 bases from J, leaving 10 bases between. The CDR3 loop is CASSVDSLPQYF. As DNA, the CDR3 is TGTGCCAGCAGCGTAGATTCCCTACCGCAGTACTTC. Supplemented by reference TRBV9 and TRBJ2-7, the full variable domain reads DSGVTQTPKHLITATGQRVTLRCSPRSGDLSVYWYQQSLDQGLQFLIQYYNGEERAKGNILERFSAQQFPDLHSELNLSSLELGDSALYFCASSVDSLPQYFGPGTRLTVT.

This clone has a single count. The rearrangement links TRBV30 to TRBJ2-1; 10 bases line up with TRBD2. Germline V CDR1 and CDR2: GTSNPN, SVGIG (reference sequence). The length of the CDR3 is 16 residues. The V and J ends lost 4 bases and 0 bases, in that order; junction bases with no gene match: 6. In nucleotides, the CDR3 is TGTGCCTGGAAGAAACTAGCGGGGACCTCCTACAATGAGCAGTTCTTC. Translating it yields CAWKKLAGTSYNEQFF. Using reference TRBV30 and TRBJ2-1 for the parts outside the CDR3, the full variable domain is SQTIHQWPATLVQPVGSPLSLECTVEGTSNPNLYWYRQAAGRGLQLLFYSVGIGQISSEVPQNLSASRPQDRQFILSSKKLLLSDSGFYLCAWKKLAGTSYNEQFFGPGTRLTVL.

CDR3 region: CASSWGLAGGADEQFF. The CDR3 nucleotides read TGTGCCAGCAGCTGGGGACTAGCGGGAGGGGCGGATGAGCAGTTCTTC. This sequence joins TRBV7-6 and TRBJ2-1; TRBD2 aligns across 16 bases. This CDR3 has 16 amino acids. The germline CDR1 and CDR2 sequences are SGHVS and FNYEAQ. Trimming removed 4 bases from V and 8 bases from J; junction bases left unmatched: 5.

The chain has TRBV19 and TRBJ1-5; TRBD1 might be the D (5 bases). The CDR3 is 14 amino acids. CDR1 is LNHDA, CDR2 SQIVND, per germline (reference sequence). Trimming shortened V by 3 bases and J by 5 bases, and 11 bases separated the two germline ends. The DNA for the CDR3 is TGTGCCAGTAGTATTGAGGGACCTCATCAGCCCCAGCATTTT. It codes for CASSIEGPHQPQHF.

This clone was seen more than once but under ten times. V gene TRBV2 combines with J gene TRBJ2-4, with D perhaps assigned TRBD1 or TRBD2 (5 bases each). The CDR3 is 13 residues long. Germline CDR1 reads SNHLY; CDR2 reads FYNNEI. Trimming removed 10 bases at V and 1 base at J, with 11 bases between. The chain's CDR3 is CATTGAAKNIQYF. In DNA form, the CDR3 reads TGTGCCACCACCGGGGCTGCCAAAAACATTCAGTACTTC.

This sequence joins TRBV7-9 and TRBJ2-1, with 7 bases that match TRBD1. In germline, CDR1 is SEHNR, CDR2 FQNEAQ (reference sequence). J gave up 2 bases and V 5 bases, and 0 bases lay outside the gene matches. The length of the CDR3 is 13 residues. The CDR3 region is CASSTGAYNEQFF. In DNA, the CDR3 is TGTGCCAGCAGCACAGGGGCCTACAATGAGCAGTTCTTC. The variable domain in full, completed from reference TRBV7-9 and TRBJ2-1, reads DTGVSQNPRHKITKRGQNVTFRCDPISEHNRLYWYRQTLGQGPEFLTYFQNEAQLEKSRLLSDRFSAERPKGSFSTLEIQRTEQGDSAMYLCASSTGAYNEQFFGPGTRLTVL.

In its sample, this clone was seen once. The CDR3 DNA reads TGCGCCAGCAGCTTCCCCGGGAGCTCCTACGAGCAGTACTTC. This sequence encodes CASSFPGSSYEQYF. The rearrangement links TRBV5-1 to TRBJ2-7, with a tentative D call TRBD2 (6 bases). Trimming took 2 bases from V and 0 from J, leaving 9 bases between them. The CDR3 spans 14 residues. Looked up from germline, CDR1 is SGHRS and CDR2 is YFSETQ.

The DNA of the CDR3 is TGCGCCAGCAGCCAAGAAAGTCCGTCGGCGTACGCGTTCTTC. Protein product: CASSQESPSAYAFF. This rearrangement joins TRBV4-1 to TRBJ2-1, with D unclear. V gave up 0 bases and J gave up 15 bases, with 18 bases separating them. In germline, CDR1 is MGHRA, CDR2 YSYEKL. The CDR3 has 14 residues.

This chain connects TRBV6-6 to TRBJ2-7; no firm D call. The germline V and J ends were trimmed by 8 bases and 1 base, with 9 bases remaining between them. The CDR3 contains 12 residues. Germline CDR1 MNHNY, CDR2 SVGAGI (reference sequence). CDR3 in amino acids: CASFKHSYEQYF. In DNA, the CDR3 is TGTGCCAGCTTTAAGCATTCCTACGAGCAGTACTTC.

This clone has just a few counts. The J gene is TRBJ2-7, the V gene TRBV29-1; 8 nucleotides match TRBD1. This CDR3 is 13 amino acids long. Germline V gives CDR1 SQVTM, CDR2 ANQGSEA. V dropped 5 bases and J dropped 3; count of bases not matched to a gene: 6. The CDR3 DNA sequence: TGCAGCGTTATTCAGGGGGCATTCTACGAGCAGTACTTC. It encodes CSVIQGAFYEQYF.